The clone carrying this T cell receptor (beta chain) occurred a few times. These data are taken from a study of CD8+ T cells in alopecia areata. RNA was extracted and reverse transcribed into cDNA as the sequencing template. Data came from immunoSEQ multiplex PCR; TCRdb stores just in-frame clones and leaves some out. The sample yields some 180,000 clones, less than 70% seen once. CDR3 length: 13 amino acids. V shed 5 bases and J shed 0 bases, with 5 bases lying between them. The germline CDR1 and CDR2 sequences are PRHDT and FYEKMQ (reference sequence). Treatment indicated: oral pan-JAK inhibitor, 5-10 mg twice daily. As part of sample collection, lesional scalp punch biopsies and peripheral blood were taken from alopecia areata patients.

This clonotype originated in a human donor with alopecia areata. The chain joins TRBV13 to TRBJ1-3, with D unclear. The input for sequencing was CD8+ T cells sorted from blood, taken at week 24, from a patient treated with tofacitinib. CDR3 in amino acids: CASSALSGNTIYF. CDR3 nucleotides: TGTGCCAGCAGCGCGCTCTCTGGAAACACCATATATTTT.